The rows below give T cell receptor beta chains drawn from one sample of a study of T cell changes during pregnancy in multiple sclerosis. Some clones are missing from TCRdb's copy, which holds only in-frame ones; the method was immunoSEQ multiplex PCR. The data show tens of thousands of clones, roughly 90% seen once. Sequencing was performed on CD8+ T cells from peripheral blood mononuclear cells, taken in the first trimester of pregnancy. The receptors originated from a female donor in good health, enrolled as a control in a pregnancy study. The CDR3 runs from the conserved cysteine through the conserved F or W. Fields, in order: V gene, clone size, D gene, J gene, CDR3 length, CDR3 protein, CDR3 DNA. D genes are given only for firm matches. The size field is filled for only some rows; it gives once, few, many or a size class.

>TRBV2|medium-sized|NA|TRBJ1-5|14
CASSDQGGNQPQHF
TGTGCCAGCAGTGATCAAGGGGGCAATCAGCCCCAGCATTTT
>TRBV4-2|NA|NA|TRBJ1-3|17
CASRFSDSPEPGNTIYF
TGTGCCAGCAGATTCTCGGACAGCCCTGAGCCTGGAAACACCATATATTTT
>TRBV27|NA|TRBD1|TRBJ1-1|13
CASRTGVRTEAFF
TGTGCCAGCAGGACAGGGGTTCGTACTGAAGCTTTCTTT
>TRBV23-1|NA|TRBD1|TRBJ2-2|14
CASKGQGCTGELFF
TGCGCCAGCAAGGGACAGGGGTGCACCGGGGAGCTGTTTTTT
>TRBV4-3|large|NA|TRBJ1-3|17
CASSQRGGLHSGNTIYF
TGCGCCAGCAGCCAACGAGGAGGGTTGCACTCTGGAAACACCATATATTTT
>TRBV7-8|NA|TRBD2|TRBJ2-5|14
CASRLAGGSETQYF
TGTGCCAGCAGGCTAGCGGGGGGGAGCGAGACCCAGTACTTC
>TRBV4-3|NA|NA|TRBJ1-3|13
CASSQVEGNTIYF
TGCGCCAGCAGCCAAGTGGAGGGAAACACCATATATTTT
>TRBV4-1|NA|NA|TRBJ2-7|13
CASSPRRTYEQYF
TGCGCCAGCAGCCCACGGAGGACCTACGAGCAGTACTTC
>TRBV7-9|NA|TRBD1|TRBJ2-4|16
CASSFGQGKAKNIQYF
TGTGCCAGCAGCTTTGGACAGGGTAAAGCCAAAAACATTCAGTACTTC
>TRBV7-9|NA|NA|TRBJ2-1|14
CASSKTGPNNEQFF
TGTGCCAGCAGTAAAACAGGCCCTAACAATGAGCAGTTCTTC
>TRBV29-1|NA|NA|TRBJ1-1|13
CSVLGGRDTEAFF
TGCAGCGTTCTCGGGGGAAGGGACACTGAAGCTTTCTTT
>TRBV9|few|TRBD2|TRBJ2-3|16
CASSVEGGGSTDTQYF
TGTGCCAGCAGCGTAGAGGGCGGGGGAAGCACAGATACGCAGTATTTT
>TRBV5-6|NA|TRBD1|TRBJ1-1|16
CASSLALTGWNTEAFF
TGTGCCAGCAGCTTGGCCCTGACAGGGTGGAACACTGAAGCTTTCTTT
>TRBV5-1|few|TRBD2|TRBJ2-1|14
CASSPWTSGGEQFF
TGCGCCAGCAGCCCCTGGACTAGCGGGGGTGAGCAGTTCTTC
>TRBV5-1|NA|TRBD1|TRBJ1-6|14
CASSLEAGGSPLHF
TGCGCCAGCAGCCTCGAGGCAGGGGGATCACCCCTCCACTTT
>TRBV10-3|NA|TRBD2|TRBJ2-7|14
CAISDSSGAYEQYF
TGTGCCATCAGTGATTCGAGCGGGGCCTACGAGCAGTACTTC
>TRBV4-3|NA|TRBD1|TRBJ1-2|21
CASSQGLLTEPDRAGGYGYTF
TGCGCCAGCAGCCAAGGGTTATTGACAGAGCCGGACAGGGCAGGAGGCTATGGCTACACCTTC
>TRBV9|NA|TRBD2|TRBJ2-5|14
CASSGPGGEETQYF
TGTGCCAGCAGCGGACCCGGGGGGGAAGAGACCCAGTACTTC
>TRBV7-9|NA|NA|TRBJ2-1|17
CASSSGARDFSYNEQFF
TGTGCCAGCAGCTCGGGAGCCAGGGATTTCTCCTACAATGAGCAGTTCTTC
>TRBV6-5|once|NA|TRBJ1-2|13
CASRPRGEYGYTF
TGTGCCAGCAGGCCAAGGGGCGAATATGGCTACACCTTC
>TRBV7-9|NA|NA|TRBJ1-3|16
CASSSLAVFVRNTIYF
TGTGCCAGCAGCTCCCTAGCCGTGTTCGTTAGAAACACCATATATTTT
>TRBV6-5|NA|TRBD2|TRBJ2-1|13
CASRGGGGNEQFF
TGTGCCAGCCGGGGCGGGGGGGGGAATGAGCAGTTCTTC
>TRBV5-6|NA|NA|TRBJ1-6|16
CASSPNRHPLYSPLHF
TGTGCCAGCAGCCCGAACCGACATCCACTTTATTCACCCCTCCACTTT
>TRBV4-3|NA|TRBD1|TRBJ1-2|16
CASSQDWDRWGNGYTF
TGCGCCAGCAGCCAAGATTGGGACAGGTGGGGAAATGGCTACACCTTC
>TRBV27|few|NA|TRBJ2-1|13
CASSLATVDEQFF
TGTGCCAGCAGTTTAGCAACGGTCGATGAGCAGTTCTTC
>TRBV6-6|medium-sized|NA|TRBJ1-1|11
CASSYSREAFF
TGTGCCAGCAGTTACTCGAGAGAAGCTTTCTTT
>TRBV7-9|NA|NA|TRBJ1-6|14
CASSLGVNYSPLHF
TGTGCCAGCAGCTTAGGAGTCAACTATTCACCCCTCCACTTT
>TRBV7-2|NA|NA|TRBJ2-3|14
CASSPVPSLDTQYF
TGTGCCAGCAGCCCTGTACCTAGCTTGGATACGCAGTATTTT
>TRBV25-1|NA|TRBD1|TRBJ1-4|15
CASRRDSATNEKLFF
TGTGCCAGCAGGAGGGACAGTGCAACTAATGAAAAACTGTTTTTT
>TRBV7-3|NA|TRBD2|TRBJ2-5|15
CASSPGAGEQETQYF
TGTGCCAGCAGCCCAGGAGCGGGGGAACAAGAGACCCAGTACTTC
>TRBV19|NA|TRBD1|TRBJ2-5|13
CATGQGDQETQYF
TGTGCCACCGGACAGGGCGACCAAGAGACCCAGTACTTC
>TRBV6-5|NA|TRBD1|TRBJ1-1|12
CASSYRGQEAFF
TGTGCCAGCAGTTATAGGGGGCAAGAAGCTTTCTTT
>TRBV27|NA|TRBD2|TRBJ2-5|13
CATVPGGGGAQYF
TGTGCTACCGTCCCCGGGGGTGGGGGGGCCCAGTACTTC
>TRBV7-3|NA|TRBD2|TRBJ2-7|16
CASSLNPRGSGYEQYF
TGTGCCAGCAGCTTAAATCCGCGGGGGTCAGGGTACGAGCAGTACTTC
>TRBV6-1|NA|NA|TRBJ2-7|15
CASSEAEGANYEQYF
TGTGCCAGCAGTGAAGCGGAGGGGGCCAACTACGAGCAGTACTTC